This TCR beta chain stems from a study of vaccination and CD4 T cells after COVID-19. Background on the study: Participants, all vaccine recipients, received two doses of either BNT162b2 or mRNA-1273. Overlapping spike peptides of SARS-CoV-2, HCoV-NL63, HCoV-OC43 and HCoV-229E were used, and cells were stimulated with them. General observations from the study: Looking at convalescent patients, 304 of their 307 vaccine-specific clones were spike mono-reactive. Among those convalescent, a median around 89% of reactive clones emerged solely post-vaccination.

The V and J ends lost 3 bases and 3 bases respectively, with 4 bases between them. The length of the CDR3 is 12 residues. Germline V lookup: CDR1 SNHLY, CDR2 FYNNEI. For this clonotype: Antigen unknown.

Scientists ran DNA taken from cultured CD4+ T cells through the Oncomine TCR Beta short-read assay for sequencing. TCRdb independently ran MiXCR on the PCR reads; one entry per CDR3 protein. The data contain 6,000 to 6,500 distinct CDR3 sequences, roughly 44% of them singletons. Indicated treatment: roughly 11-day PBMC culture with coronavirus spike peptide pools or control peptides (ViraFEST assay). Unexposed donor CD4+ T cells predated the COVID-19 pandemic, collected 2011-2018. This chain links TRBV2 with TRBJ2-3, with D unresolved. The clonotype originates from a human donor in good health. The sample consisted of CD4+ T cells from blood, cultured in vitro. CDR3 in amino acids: CASSEGTDTQYF. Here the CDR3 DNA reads TGTGCCAGCAGTGAGGGGACAGATACGCAGTATTTT.